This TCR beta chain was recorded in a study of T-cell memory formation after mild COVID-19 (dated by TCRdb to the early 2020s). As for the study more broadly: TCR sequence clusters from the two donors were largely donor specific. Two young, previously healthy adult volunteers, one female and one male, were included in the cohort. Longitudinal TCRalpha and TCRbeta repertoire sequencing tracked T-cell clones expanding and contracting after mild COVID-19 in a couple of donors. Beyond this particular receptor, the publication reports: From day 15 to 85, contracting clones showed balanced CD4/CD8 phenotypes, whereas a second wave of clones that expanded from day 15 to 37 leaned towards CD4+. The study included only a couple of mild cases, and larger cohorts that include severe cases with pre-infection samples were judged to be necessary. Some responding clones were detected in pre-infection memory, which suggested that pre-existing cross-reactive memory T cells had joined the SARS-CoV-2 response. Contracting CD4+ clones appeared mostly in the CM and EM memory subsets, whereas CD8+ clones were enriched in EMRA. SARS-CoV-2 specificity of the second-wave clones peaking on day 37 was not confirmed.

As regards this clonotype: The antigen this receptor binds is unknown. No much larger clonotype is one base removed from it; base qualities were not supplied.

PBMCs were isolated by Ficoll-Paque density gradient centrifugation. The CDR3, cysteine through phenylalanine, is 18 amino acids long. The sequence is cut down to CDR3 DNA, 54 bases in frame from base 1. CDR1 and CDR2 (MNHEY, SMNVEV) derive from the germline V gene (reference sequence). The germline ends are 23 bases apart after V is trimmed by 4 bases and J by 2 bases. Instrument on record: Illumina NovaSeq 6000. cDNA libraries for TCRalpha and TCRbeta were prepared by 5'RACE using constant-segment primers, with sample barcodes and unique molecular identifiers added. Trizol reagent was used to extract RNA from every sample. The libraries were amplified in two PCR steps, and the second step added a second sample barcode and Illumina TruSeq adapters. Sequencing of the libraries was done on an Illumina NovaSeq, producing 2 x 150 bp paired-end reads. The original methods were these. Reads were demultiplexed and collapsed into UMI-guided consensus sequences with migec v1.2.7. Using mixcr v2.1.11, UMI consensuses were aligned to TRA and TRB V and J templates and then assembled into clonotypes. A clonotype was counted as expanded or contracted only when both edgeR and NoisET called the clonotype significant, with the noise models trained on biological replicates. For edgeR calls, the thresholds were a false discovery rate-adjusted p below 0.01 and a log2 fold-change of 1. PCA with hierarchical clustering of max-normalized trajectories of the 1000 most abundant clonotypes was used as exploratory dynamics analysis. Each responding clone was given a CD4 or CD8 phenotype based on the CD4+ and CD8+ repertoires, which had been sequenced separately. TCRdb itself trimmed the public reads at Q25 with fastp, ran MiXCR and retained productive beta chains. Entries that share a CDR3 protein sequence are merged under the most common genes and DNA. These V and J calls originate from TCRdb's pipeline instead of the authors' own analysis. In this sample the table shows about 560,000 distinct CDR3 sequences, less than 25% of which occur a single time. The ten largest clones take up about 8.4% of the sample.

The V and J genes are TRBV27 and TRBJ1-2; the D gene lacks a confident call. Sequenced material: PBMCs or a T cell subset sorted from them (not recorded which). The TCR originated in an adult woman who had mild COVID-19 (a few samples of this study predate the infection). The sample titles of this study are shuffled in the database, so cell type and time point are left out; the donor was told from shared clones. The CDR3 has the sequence CASSSYHPEGLRNYGYTF. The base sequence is TGTGCCAGCAGTTCCTACCATCCTGAAGGGTTACGGAACTATGGCTACACCTTC.